This TCR beta chain was documented in a study of blood T cell repertoires in COVID-19. The length of the CDR3 is 15 residues. The germline V gene has CDR1 GTSNPN and CDR2 SVGIG (reference sequence). Trimming took 2 bases from V and 3 from J; bases not matched to a gene: 3. Under the authors' procedure: Amplified reference gene primers provided the basis for estimating nucleated cell counts. Method: immunoSEQ multiplex PCR; TCRdb's copy keeps in-frame clones and lacks some. V and J calls and clone size are given by that table; D and trimming were obtained from the DNA. Of about 350,000 clones listed, over 80% were seen once; the top ten hold about 6.9%.

The sequence was collected from a woman aged 50 to 60 with COVID-19, enrolled during active disease. Material: peripheral blood. This rearrangement joins TRBV30 to TRBJ1-6, with TRBD1 identical over 8 bases. The chain's CDR3 is CAWSQGAGYNSPLHF. In DNA form, the CDR3 reads TGTGCCTGGAGTCAGGGGGCTGGCTATAATTCACCCCTCCACTTT.